The source of this TCR beta chain is a study of technical replicates of blood from a few donors. Germline CDR1 reads LNHDA; CDR2 reads SQIVND (reference sequence). The CDR3 consists of 15 residues. V gave up 6 bases and J gave up 2 bases, with 16 bases separating them. This clone was recorded a few times. The protocol was immunoSEQ multiplex PCR, while the TCRdb copy is restricted to in-frame clones and leaves out a portion. Of about 15,000 clones in the sample, over 65% are singletons; the top ten hold roughly a tenth. The TCR originated in a human donor in good health. Some clones in this sample may be carry-over from other donors' samples. Specimen: PBMCs. J is TRBJ1-1 and V is TRBV19; D is perhaps TRBD1 (6 bases). The CDR3 sequence is CASSSERTENTEAFF. Here the CDR3 DNA reads TGTGCCAGTAGCTCGGAGCGGACAGAAAACACTGAAGCTTTCTTT.